These 4 T cell receptor beta chains came from one sample sequenced in a study of early T cells in non-severe SARS-CoV-2 infection. Each CDR3 protein gets one entry after TCRdb re-called the 5' RACE reads with MiXCR. The sample holds some 29,000 distinct CDR3 sequences; about 4.8% are singletons and the top ten take more than 10%. Sequenced material: whole blood. The receptor set was obtained from an adult who was a healthcare worker with PCR-confirmed SARS-CoV-2 infection or an uninfected control (not recorded which).

The sample holds many counts of this clonotype. The chain employs TRBV19 and TRBJ1-2; no firm D call. Per the germline V gene, CDR1 is LNHDA and CDR2 is SQIVND (reference sequence). V lost 7 bases, J lost 2 bases, and 11 bases lay in between. There are 13 residues in the CDR3. The CDR3 bases are TGTGCCAGTATGAGGACCGCGAACTATGGCTACACCTTC. Its protein is CASMRTANYGYTF.

This clonotype was detected many times. The chain links TRBV7-9 to TRBJ1-2; D is perhaps TRBD1 (6 bases). The V end was cut by 2 bases, the J end by 5 bases, with 12 bases between. The germline V gene encodes CDR1 SEHNR and CDR2 FQNEAQ (reference sequence). The CDR3 is 14 amino acids. CDR3 nucleotides: TGTGCCAGCAGCTTAAACAGGGAGACGTATGGCTACACCTTC. Encoded protein: CASSLNRETYGYTF.

This clonotype was seen at least ten times. The chain couples TRBV19 to TRBJ2-7; a weak D match, TRBD1 (6 bases). Trimming cost V 3 bases and J 6 bases, with 12 bases left between them. Germline V CDR1 and CDR2: LNHDA, SQIVND (reference sequence). The CDR3 runs 13 residues. CDR3: CASSISRGAEQYF. The CDR3 bases are TGTGCCAGTAGTATCTCCAGGGGAGCCGAGCAGTACTTC.

There are many counts of this clonotype. The chain couples TRBV24-1 to TRBJ1-5; D remains unclear. Trimming took 5 bases from V and 5 from J, leaving 18 bases between them. Germline values: CDR1 KGHDR, CDR2 SFDVKD. The CDR3 has 16 amino acids. The CDR3 DNA is TGTGCCACCAGTGTCCCGAGTGAGAGGGCTTATCAGCCCCAGCATTTT. This codes for CATSVPSERAYQPQHF.